Listed below are T cell receptor beta chains from one sample, sequenced in a study of cytomegalovirus exposure and HLA in healthy donors. Clones were sequenced by immunoSEQ multiplex PCR, and TCRdb holds only the in-frame ones, with some missing. The table lists 130,000 or so clones, about 86% of them singletons. The sequenced sample consisted of PBMCs. The receptors stem from a woman aged 40 to 50 in good health and CMV-seronegative. CDR3s include the opening cysteine and the closing phenylalanine or tryptophan. A D gene is named only where the DNA matches it firmly. Clone size appears in some rows only: once, few, many, or a class for an expanded clone.

v_gene: TRBV14; abundance: NA; d_gene: NA; j_gene: TRBJ2-7; CDR3nt: TGTGCCAGCAGGGACGGGAGTAGCTCCTACGAGCAGTACTTC; CDR3aa: CASRDGSSSYEQYF
v_gene: TRBV7-2; abundance: NA; d_gene: NA; j_gene: TRBJ1-2; CDR3nt: TGTGCCAGCAGCTTAGACAAACGGTCTCAGGCGCAGGTCCACTATGGCTACACCTTC; CDR3aa: CASSLDKRSQAQVHYGYTF
v_gene: TRBV19; abundance: NA; d_gene: NA; j_gene: TRBJ2-1; CDR3nt: TGTGCCAGTAGTATCTGGCAGGGCATCTACAATGAGCAGTTCTTC; CDR3aa: CASSIWQGIYNEQFF
v_gene: TRBV7-9; abundance: NA; d_gene: TRBD1; j_gene: TRBJ1-2; CDR3nt: TGTGCCAGCAGCTTAGGTTTCCTGGAGGGGGCGACCTATGGCTACACCTTC; CDR3aa: CASSLGFLEGATYGYTF
v_gene: TRBV6-5; abundance: few; d_gene: TRBD1; j_gene: TRBJ1-1; CDR3nt: TGTGCCAGCAGTACAGGGGTTGGGTTCGCTGAAGCTTTCTTT; CDR3aa: CASSTGVGFAEAFF
v_gene: TRBV7-2; abundance: NA; d_gene: TRBD2; j_gene: TRBJ2-5; CDR3nt: TGTGCCAGCAGCAGACTAGCGGGAGAGGGGACCCAGTACTTC; CDR3aa: CASSRLAGEGTQYF
v_gene: TRBV28; abundance: NA; d_gene: NA; j_gene: TRBJ1-2; CDR3nt: TGTGCCAGCAGCCCCCCTCCGCTCAGGGGTTTGGGCTATGGCTACACCTTC; CDR3aa: CASSPPPLRGLGYGYTF
v_gene: TRBV10-3; abundance: NA; d_gene: TRBD2; j_gene: TRBJ2-7; CDR3nt: TGTGCCATCAGTGAGACCTCCACTAGCGGGGGTCGGTACGAGCAGTACTTC; CDR3aa: CAISETSTSGGRYEQYF
v_gene: TRBV11-2; abundance: NA; d_gene: NA; j_gene: TRBJ2-1; CDR3nt: TGTGCCAGCAGCCGCAGGGGTCCCCTGTACAATGAGCAGTTCTTC; CDR3aa: CASSRRGPLYNEQFF
v_gene: TRBV27; abundance: NA; d_gene: TRBD1; j_gene: TRBJ1-1; CDR3nt: TGTGCCAGCAGCCAAACAGGGGGCCGATGGGTATCGCACACTGAAGCTTTCTTT; CDR3aa: CASSQTGGRWVSHTEAFF
v_gene: TRBV11-2; abundance: NA; d_gene: TRBD1; j_gene: TRBJ1-2; CDR3nt: TGTGCCAGCAGCTTAGCCGGGACAGGGAAGGCGAATGGCTACACCTTC; CDR3aa: CASSLAGTGKANGYTF
v_gene: TRBV6-6; abundance: NA; d_gene: NA; j_gene: TRBJ2-7; CDR3nt: TGTGCCAGCAGTTACCGCCAGGGGTACGAGCAGTACTTC; CDR3aa: CASSYRQGYEQYF
v_gene: TRBV7-2; abundance: NA; d_gene: NA; j_gene: TRBJ2-3; CDR3nt: TGTGCCAGCAGCCCCGGAGGTCGCACAGATACGCAGTATTTT; CDR3aa: CASSPGGRTDTQYF
v_gene: TRBV15; abundance: NA; d_gene: NA; j_gene: TRBJ2-5; CDR3nt: TGTGCCACCAGCAGAGATAAGAGGCAGGGGAAGGGGGAGACCCAGTACTTC; CDR3aa: CATSRDKRQGKGETQYF
v_gene: TRBV7-9; abundance: NA; d_gene: TRBD1; j_gene: TRBJ1-2; CDR3nt: TGTTCCAGCAGCTCGGGGGGTACAGGGGGCGCCCCTAACTATGGCTACACCTTC; CDR3aa: CSSSSGGTGGAPNYGYTF
v_gene: TRBV7-9; abundance: NA; d_gene: TRBD1; j_gene: TRBJ1-5; CDR3nt: TGTGCCAGCAGCGCTACCGGGACAGGGAAAAGGCAGCCCCAGCATTTT; CDR3aa: CASSATGTGKRQPQHF
v_gene: TRBV9; abundance: NA; d_gene: TRBD1; j_gene: TRBJ2-7; CDR3nt: TGTGCCAGCAGCGCAACGGGACAGGGTACAAGCGAGCAGTACTTC; CDR3aa: CASSATGQGTSEQYF
v_gene: TRBV10-2; abundance: NA; d_gene: TRBD2; j_gene: TRBJ2-2; CDR3nt: TGCGCCAGCGTAGGGACTAGCGGGGGGGCCATAAACACCGGGGAGCTGTTTTTT; CDR3aa: CASVGTSGGAINTGELFF
v_gene: TRBV6-5; abundance: NA; d_gene: TRBD1; j_gene: TRBJ1-6; CDR3nt: TGTGCCAGCAGTTACTCGTGGGACAGAAATTCACCCCTCCACTTT; CDR3aa: CASSYSWDRNSPLHF
v_gene: TRBV2; abundance: NA; d_gene: NA; j_gene: TRBJ1-1; CDR3nt: TGTGCCAGCAGTGCCCAACAGGGTCTGATTGAAGCTTTCTTT; CDR3aa: CASSAQQGLIEAFF
v_gene: TRBV6-1; abundance: few; d_gene: TRBD1; j_gene: TRBJ1-3; CDR3nt: TGTGCCAGCTCCACAGGGGGCTCTGGAAACACCATATATTTT; CDR3aa: CASSTGGSGNTIYF
v_gene: TRBV6-5; abundance: NA; d_gene: NA; j_gene: TRBJ2-7; CDR3nt: TGTGCCAGCAGTTCCAGGAAAAATTCCTACGAGCAGTACTTC; CDR3aa: CASSSRKNSYEQYF
v_gene: TRBV6-1; abundance: NA; d_gene: NA; j_gene: TRBJ1-1; CDR3nt: TGTGCCACGGGGAGGAACACTGAAGCTTTCTTT; CDR3aa: CATGRNTEAFF
v_gene: TRBV19; abundance: NA; d_gene: NA; j_gene: TRBJ2-7; CDR3nt: TGTGCCAGTAGGGTTCGGTCCGGAGGGTCCTACGAGCAGTACTTC; CDR3aa: CASRVRSGGSYEQYF
v_gene: TRBV19; abundance: once; d_gene: TRBD1; j_gene: TRBJ2-7; CDR3nt: TGTGCCAGTAGTATGACAGGGCCCTACGAGCAGTACTTC; CDR3aa: CASSMTGPYEQYF
v_gene: TRBV4-1; abundance: NA; d_gene: TRBD1; j_gene: TRBJ1-5; CDR3nt: TGCGCCAGCAGCCATGAGCAGGGGGCGAGCAATCAGCCCCAGCATTTT; CDR3aa: CASSHEQGASNQPQHF
v_gene: TRBV19; abundance: NA; d_gene: TRBD1; j_gene: TRBJ1-1; CDR3nt: TGTGCCAGTAGTTACTCGACAGGGAGGAACACTGAAGCTTTCTTT; CDR3aa: CASSYSTGRNTEAFF
v_gene: TRBV5-4; abundance: NA; d_gene: NA; j_gene: TRBJ1-1; CDR3nt: TGTGCCAGCAGCTTCCCAGGGAACACTGAAGCTTTCTTT; CDR3aa: CASSFPGNTEAFF